What follows are 28 T cell receptor beta chains derived from one specimen sequenced in a study of cytomegalovirus exposure and HLA in healthy donors. Researchers ran the PCR with 60 Vbeta and 13 Jbeta primers. Data came from immunoSEQ multiplex PCR; TCRdb stores just in-frame clones and leaves some out. The repertoire consists of 100,000 to 150,000 clones, with 70% to 80% occurring once and the leading ten covering around 2%. The specimen was PBMCs. These receptors originate from a woman between 50 and 59 years old in good health and CMV-seronegative.

CDR3 sequence: CASSVTGGENTEAFF. The CDR3 bases are TGTGCCAGCAGCGTGACAGGAGGAGAGAACACTGAAGCTTTCTTT. The chain joins TRBV9 to TRBJ1-1; D may be TRBD1 (6 bases). The ends were cut back, 2 bases at V and 1 base at J, with 12 bases in the middle. This CDR3 is 15 amino acids long. CDR1 is SGDLS and CDR2 is YYNGEE in the germline V gene. Variable domain in full (rest from reference TRBV9 and TRBJ1-1): DSGVTQTPKHLITATGQRVTLRCSPRSGDLSVYWYQQSLDQGLQFLIQYYNGEERAKGNILERFSAQQFPDLHSELNLSSLELGDSALYFCASSVTGGENTEAFFGQGTRLTVV.

The CDR3 nucleotides read TGTGCCAGCAAATCAACAGGGGGCTCAAACACCATATATTTT. Its translation is CASKSTGGSNTIYF. The rearrangement links TRBV2 to TRBJ1-3; TRBD1 matches at 9 bases. The junction had 7 bases not matched to a gene; V was cut back by 7 bases and J by 6 bases. The germline CDR1 and CDR2 sequences are SNHLY and FYNNEI. This CDR3 contains 14 residues.

The chain has TRBV9 and TRBJ1-4, with D unclear. Trimming took off 0 bases at V and 8 bases at J, with 11 bases between the two ends. Germline V gives CDR1 SGDLS, CDR2 YYNGEE. This CDR3 has 14 amino acids. The CDR3 region has the DNA TGTGCCAGCAGCGTAGGTATGGCGGAAGAAAAACTGTTTTTT. Protein product: CASSVGMAEEKLFF.

The chain has TRBV25-1 and TRBJ1-1; D is undetermined. This CDR3 has 14 amino acids. CDR1 is MGHDK and CDR2 is SYGVNS in the germline V gene. V lost 8 bases and J 4 bases, leaving 17 bases between the germline ends. CDR3 amino acids: CASRRAEGATEAFF. The DNA of the CDR3 is TGTGCCAGCCGACGGGCGGAGGGCGCCACTGAAGCTTTCTTT.

In its sample, this clone was seen a few times. The chain combines TRBV29-1 with TRBJ2-1; a weak D match, TRBD2 (5 bases). V gave up 7 bases and J gave up 3 bases, with 7 bases separating them. Germline-derived CDR1 and CDR2 are SQVTM and ANQGSEA. This CDR3 has 11 residues. This CDR3 is CSGRGYNEQFF. The CDR3, as DNA: TGCAGCGGTCGGGGCTACAATGAGCAGTTCTTC.

The chain carries TRBV5-6 and TRBJ1-1; TRBD1 aligns across 7 bases. The V segment lost 0 bases and the J segment 6 bases; nucleotides outside the gene matches: 5. The CDR3 consists of 14 residues. CDR1 and CDR2 (germline): SGHDT, YYEEEE. DNA for the CDR3: TGTGCCAGCAGCTTGGCGGGCAGGGGGTCTGAAGCTTTCTTT. Protein product: CASSLAGRGSEAFF.

The V call is TRBV4-3, the J call TRBJ2-3, with TRBD1 matching 11 bases. Unmatched junction bases numbered 10, after V lost 4 bases and J lost 4 bases. Germline CDR1 is LGHNA and CDR2 is YSLEER. The CDR3 totals 17 residues. The CDR3 nucleotides are TGCGCCAGCAGCCCCCGGACAGGGGGCGAACTCCCAGATACGCAGTATTTT. It yields the protein CASSPRTGGELPDTQYF.

The J gene is TRBJ1-5, the V gene TRBV11-2; unclear D gene. Trimming removed 1 base from V and 2 bases from J, with 12 bases in between. CDR1 and CDR2 (germline): SGHAT, FQNNGV. There are 16 residues in the CDR3. The CDR3 protein is CASSLGGGLGNQPQHF. The CDR3 DNA sequence: TGTGCCAGCAGCTTAGGTGGAGGACTGGGCAATCAGCCCCAGCATTTT.

The chain links TRBV10-3 to TRBJ1-2, with 9 bases fitting TRBD1. V trimming: 4 bases; J trimming: 8 bases; junction bases outside the gene matches: 14. CDR1 ENHRY and CDR2 SYGVKD come from the germline V gene. The CDR3 length is 16 residues. CDR3 loop: CAISASRDRVLGGYTF. The CDR3 DNA reads as TGTGCCATCAGTGCGTCCCGGGACAGGGTTTTAGGGGGCTACACCTTC.

V and J are TRBV7-8 and TRBJ1-3; D ambiguous. Germline CDR1 and CDR2: SGHVS and FQNEAQ. The V end lost 4 bases, the J end lost 2 bases, and 3 bases lay between the germline ends. CDR3 length: 12 amino acids. As DNA, the CDR3 is TGTGCCAGCAGCTCAACTGGAAACACCATATATTTT. Its protein product is CASSSTGNTIYF.

This clone has a handful of counts. The chain links TRBV11-3 to TRBJ2-7, with 9 bases matching TRBD1. The CDR3 consists of 13 residues. Germline V gives CDR1 SGHNT, CDR2 YENEEA. The V gene end was trimmed by 3 bases and the J gene end by 3 bases; junction bases not matched to a gene: 0. CDR3 loop: CASSLTGGYEQYV. As DNA, the CDR3 is TGTGCCAGCAGCTTGACAGGGGGCTACGAGCAGTACGTC.

The chain couples TRBV7-9 to TRBJ2-4; D not resolved. The CDR3 contains 15 residues. The V end lost 1 base, the J end lost 0 bases, and 7 bases lay between the germline ends. Per germline, CDR1 SEHNR and CDR2 FQNEAQ (reference sequence). The CDR3 here is CASSLVARAKNIQYF. CDR3 bases: TGTGCCAGCAGCTTAGTGGCTAGAGCCAAAAACATTCAGTACTTC.

On this clone itself: The sample carries other DNA sequences with the same CDR3. The V and J genes are TRBV9 and TRBJ1-4; D may be TRBD1 (5 bases). The CDR3 has 15 amino acids. V gave up 8 bases and J gave up 5 bases, with 19 bases separating them. Germline V gene data show CDR1 as SGDLS and CDR2 as YYNGEE. CDR3 DNA: TGTGCCAGTAGCAGAGGCAGGGTGCCGAATGAAAAACTGTTTTTT. Residues: CASSRGRVPNEKLFF.

The genes are TRBV6-5 and TRBJ2-1; tentative D call: TRBD1 (5 bases). V lost 7 bases and J 0 bases, leaving 7 bases between the germline ends. Germline lookup yields CDR1 MNHEY and CDR2 SVGAGI. The CDR3 runs 13 residues. Written as DNA, the CDR3 is TGTGCCAGCAAGCAGGGCTCCTACAATGAGCAGTTCTTC. Translating gives CASKQGSYNEQFF.

CDR3 in amino acids: CASSVGFEMNTEAFF. CDR3 sequence (DNA): TGTGCCAGCAGCGTAGGGTTCGAGATGAACACTGAAGCTTTCTTT. J is TRBJ1-1 and V is TRBV9, with D unresolved. This CDR3 is built from 15 residues. V was cut by 0 bases and J by 0 bases, with 9 bases left in between. CDR1 SGDLS and CDR2 YYNGEE come from the germline V gene.

This rearrangement joins TRBV9 to TRBJ2-5; possibly TRBD2 for D (5 bases). The CDR3 loop spans 14 amino acids. Germline V gene data show CDR1 as SGDLS and CDR2 as YYNGEE. V lost 0 bases to trimming and J lost 0 bases, with 6 bases between them. The CDR3 sequence: CASSVGLNQETQYF. CDR3 nucleotides: TGTGCCAGCAGCGTAGGACTAAACCAAGAGACCCAGTACTTC.

The rearrangement links TRBV29-1 to TRBJ1-2; 8 nucleotides match TRBD1. The trim removed 8 bases at V and 3 bases at J, leaving 8 bases unmatched. CDR1 is SQVTM, CDR2 ANQGSEA, per germline. This CDR3 has 13 residues. The CDR3: CSLLTGEDYGYTF. The CDR3 DNA is TGCAGCCTATTGACAGGGGAGGACTATGGCTACACCTTC.

The rearrangement uses TRBV19 and TRBJ1-5, with TRBD1 as a possible D gene (5 bases). Germline V CDR1 and CDR2: LNHDA, SQIVND (reference sequence). This CDR3 is 14 amino acids long. V was shortened by 9 bases and J by 3 bases, with 15 bases between the two germline ends. The CDR3 DNA sequence: TGTGCCAGCACCCCAGGGCAGCCCAATCAGCCCCAGCATTTT. This gives the protein CASTPGQPNQPQHF.

The chain uses TRBV13 and TRBJ1-3; unclear D gene. Germline V CDR1 and CDR2: PRHDT, FYEKMQ (reference sequence). V was pared by 3 bases and J by 2 bases, with 8 bases between. The CDR3 contains 14 residues. This CDR3 is CASSLEGPGNTIYF. The CDR3 DNA follows: TGTGCCAGCAGCTTGGAGGGCCCTGGAAACACCATATATTTT.

As DNA, the CDR3 is TGTGCCAGCAGTTTATCCCCCCCAATGACAGGGTGGGGAAACACTGAAGCTTTCTTT. Amino acid sequence: CASSLSPPMTGWGNTEAFF. The V and J genes are TRBV28 and TRBJ1-1; 7 bases agree with TRBD1. The ends lost 1 base at V and 2 bases at J; junction bases unmatched: 16. This CDR3 is built from 19 residues. The V gene's germline CDR1 is MDHEN and CDR2 SYDVKM. The full variable domain, rest sourced from reference TRBV28 and TRBJ1-1, is DVKVTQSSRYLVKRTGEKVFLECVQDMDHENMFWYRQDPGLGLRLIYFSYDVKMKEKGDIPEGYSVSREKKERFSLILESASTNQTSMYLCASSLSPPMTGWGNTEAFFGQGTRLTVV.

The chain recombines TRBV13 with TRBJ2-5, with 15 bases aligning to TRBD2. The J call may be in error: the DNA end matches TRBJ2-7 better. Germline V gene data show CDR1 as PRHDT and CDR2 as FYEKMQ (reference sequence). CDR3 length: 18 amino acids. The CDR3 is CASSLWGLAGGGTYEQYF. For the CDR3, the DNA is TGTGCCAGCAGCTTATGGGGACTAGCGGGAGGCGGCACCTACGAGCAGTACTTC.

The chain recombines TRBV29-1 with TRBJ1-2; D gene ambiguous. The CDR3 length is 15 residues. Germline CDR1 is SQVTM and CDR2 is ANQGSEA. V gave up 4 bases and J gave up 3 bases, with 18 bases separating them. The CDR3 sequence: CSVGADERFYYGYTF. In DNA form, the CDR3 reads TGCAGCGTTGGAGCTGATGAGAGGTTCTACTATGGCTACACCTTC.

This clone was found once. The V and J genes are TRBV27 and TRBJ2-7; no clear D gene. The CDR3 consists of 13 residues. Germline-derived CDR1 and CDR2 are MNHEY and SMNVEV (reference sequence). V lost 1 base and J 2 bases, leaving 6 bases between the germline ends. The CDR3 DNA reads as TGTGCCAGCAGTTTATTATTCCCCTACGAGCAGTACTTC. Its translation is CASSLLFPYEQYF.

The chain is built from TRBV5-6 and TRBJ1-2; D unclear. Trimming removed 0 bases from V and 5 bases from J, with 14 bases in between. Germline V CDR1 and CDR2: SGHDT, YYEEEE. The CDR3 consists of 15 residues. Here the CDR3 reads CASSLAVGGKYGYTF. The CDR3 coding sequence is TGTGCCAGCAGCTTGGCCGTCGGAGGCAAGTATGGCTACACCTTC. Filled out from reference TRBV5-6 and TRBJ1-2, the complete variable domain reads DAGVTQSPTHLIKTRGQQVTLRCSPKSGHDTVSWYQQALGQGPQFIFQYYEEEERQRGNFPDRFSGHQFPNYSSELNVNALLLGDSALYLCASSLAVGGKYGYTFGSGTRLTVV.

There are a few counts of this clone. The chain has TRBV7-2 and TRBJ2-5, with D uncertain. The CDR3 extends over 12 amino acids. Trimming took 6 bases from V and 5 from J, leaving 10 bases between them. The germline gives CDR1 SGHTA, CDR2 FQGNSA. Here the CDR3 DNA reads TGTGCCAGCAGTGTGGTAGATGAGACCCAGTACTTC. Translated, it gives CASSVVDETQYF.

This chain connects TRBV5-1 to TRBJ2-1, with TRBD1 matching over 8 bases. The CDR3 length is 13 residues. Trimming cost V 6 bases and J 9 bases; bases outside gene matches: 8. The germline V gene has CDR1 SGHRS and CDR2 YFSETQ. This CDR3 is CASMGQEAPEQFF. The CDR3 DNA follows: TGCGCCAGCATGGGACAGGAGGCACCTGAGCAGTTCTTC.

The chain is built from TRBV7-9 and TRBJ1-5, with a weak D call TRBD1 (5 bases). CDR3 length equals 16 residues. Trimming removed 2 bases at V and 2 bases at J, with 13 bases between. The germline V gene has CDR1 SEHNR and CDR2 FQNEAQ (reference sequence). The CDR3 loop is CASSLTREGRNQPQHF. Written as DNA, the CDR3 is TGTGCCAGCAGCTTAACCAGGGAAGGGCGCAATCAGCCCCAGCATTTT.

The CDR3 loop is CASSQIWEGYGYTF. Written as DNA, the CDR3 is TGTGCCAGCAGTCAAATATGGGAGGGCTATGGCTACACCTTC. The chain recombines TRBV7-9 with TRBJ1-2; D gene unclear. Germline CDR1 SEHNR, CDR2 FQNEAQ (reference sequence). The CDR3 is 14 amino acids. The ends were cut back, 6 bases at V and 4 bases at J, with 15 bases in the middle.